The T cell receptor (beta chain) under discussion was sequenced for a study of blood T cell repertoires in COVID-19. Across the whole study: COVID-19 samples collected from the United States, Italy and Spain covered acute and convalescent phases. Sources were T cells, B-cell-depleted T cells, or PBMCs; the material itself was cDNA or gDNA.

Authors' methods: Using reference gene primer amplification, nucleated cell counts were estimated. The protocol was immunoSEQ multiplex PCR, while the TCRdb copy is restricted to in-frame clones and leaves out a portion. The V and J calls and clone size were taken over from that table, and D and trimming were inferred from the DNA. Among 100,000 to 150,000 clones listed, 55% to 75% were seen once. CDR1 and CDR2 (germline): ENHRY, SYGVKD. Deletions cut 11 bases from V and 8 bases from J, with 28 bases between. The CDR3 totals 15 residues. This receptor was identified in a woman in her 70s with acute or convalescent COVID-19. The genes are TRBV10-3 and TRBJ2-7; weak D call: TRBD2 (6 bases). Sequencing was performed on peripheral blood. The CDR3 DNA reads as TGTGCCGCCGGGGAGGCCCTCAGGGATCAGGGAAAGCAGTACTTC. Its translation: CAAGEALRDQGKQYF.